The sequence of this TCR beta chain was determined in a study of metastatic and nonmetastatic thyroid tumors. Study-wide context: The comparison covered peripheral blood and tumor or nodule tissue in malignant and benign thyroid patients. Study results and caveats: Reported TCR beta diversity, measured in blood and tumor, was significantly higher for malignant thyroid tumors than for benign nodules.

Patients had received no treatment of any kind before thyroid surgery. This CDR3 contains 12 residues. Germline V lookup: CDR1 MNHEY, CDR2 SMNVEV (reference sequence). Trimming took 8 bases from V and 1 from J, leaving 8 bases between them. There are many counts of this clone. The antigen is not known. Methods used by the authors: A classifier for distant metastasis in papillary thyroid cancer was constructed using CDR3 differences observed across clinicopathological groups. TCRdb re-called clones via MiXCR from the PCR reads. The V and J calls and clone size come from TCRdb's table, not from the authors' own analysis. The table includes 24,000 or so clones, approximately 20% detected once.

This TCR came from a male donor with papillary thyroid cancer or a benign thyroid nodule (not recorded which). Some clones in this sample may be carry-over from other donors' samples. The chain carries TRBV27 and TRBJ1-1; unclear D gene. The sequenced material came from blood. The CDR3: CASFTGNTEAFF. DNA of the CDR3: TGTGCCAGCTTCACTGGGAACACTGAAGCTTTCTTT.